The 8 T cell receptor beta chains presented below share a single source sample, sequenced in a study of shared clonotypes between healthy human individuals. Produced via immunoSEQ multiplex PCR; TCRdb's table is partial and in-frame only. The sample has roughly 480,000 clones; around 80% are singletons. Sequenced input: PBMCs. All receptors derive from a woman in her thirties or forties in good health. Some clones in this sample may be carry-over from other donors' samples.

About this clone itself: The identical CDR3 is also encoded by other nucleotide sequences in the sample. V is TRBV6-6 and J is TRBJ2-7, with unresolved D. V gave up 6 bases and J gave up 2 bases, with 8 bases separating them. CDR3 length: 12 amino acids. Germline loops: CDR1 MNHNY, CDR2 SVGAGI (reference sequence). CDR3 DNA: TGTGCCAGCAGCCAAGGCCCCTACGAGCAGTACTTC. Its protein is CASSQGPYEQYF.

In its sample, this clone was seen a few times. The genes are TRBV2 and TRBJ2-4, with 11 bases lining up with TRBD1. V lost 6 bases to trimming and J lost 7 bases; unmatched junction nucleotides: 8. CDR3 length: 15 amino acids. The germline V gene encodes CDR1 SNHLY and CDR2 FYNNEI. The CDR3 region is CASSTPGQGANIQYF. The CDR3 DNA is TGTGCCAGCAGCACCCCCGGACAGGGGGCGAACATTCAGTACTTC.

Concerning this clone itself: Sequence at one end of the junction differs from germline and may be a read error. J is TRBJ2-5 and V is TRBV28, with D possibly being TRBD1 (6 bases). CDR3 size: 17 residues. Germline assignment: CDR1 MDHEN and CDR2 SYDVKM. DNA of the CDR3: TGTGCCAGCAGCCCCCACCCGGCAAACAGGGTCCAAGGGACCCAGTACTTC. Translation gives CASSPHPANRVQGTQYF.

In nucleotides, the CDR3 is TGTGCCAGCAGCGTAACAGGGAATCGCTACGAGCAGTACTTC. It is translated as CASSVTGNRYEQYF. The gene calls are TRBV7-2 and TRBJ2-7, with a tentative D call TRBD1 (6 bases). This CDR3 is built from 14 residues. The germline CDR1 and CDR2 sequences are SGHTA and FQGNSA. V lost 5 bases and J lost 3, with 14 bases in between. The full variable domain, in which reference TRBV7-2 and TRBJ2-7 provide the parts outside the CDR3, is GAGVSQSPSNKVTEKGKDVELRCDPISGHTALYWYRQSLGQGLEFLIYFQGNSAPDKSGLPSDRFSAERTGGSVSTLTIQRTQQEDSAVYLCASSVTGNRYEQYFGPGTRLTVT.

This chain joins TRBV29-1 and TRBJ2-2; 10 bases align to TRBD1. This CDR3 is built from 14 residues. V lost 5 bases, J lost 6 bases, and 6 bases stayed unmatched. In germline, CDR1 is SQVTM, CDR2 ANQGSEA. The CDR3 sequence is CSVQTGGMAGELFF. CDR3 DNA: TGCAGCGTTCAGACAGGGGGCATGGCCGGGGAGCTGTTTTTT.

The rearrangement links TRBV9 to TRBJ2-7, with D possibly being TRBD2 (6 bases). Germline assignment: CDR1 SGDLS and CDR2 YYNGEE. The CDR3 spans 16 residues. V was clipped by 3 bases and J by 0 bases, with 16 bases between them. CDR3 sequence reads: CASSDGPGLSSYEQYF. The CDR3 nucleotides read TGTGCCAGCAGCGACGGGCCGGGACTCAGCTCCTACGAGCAGTACTTC.

This rearrangement joins TRBV5-1 to TRBJ2-6; tentative D call: TRBD1 (5 bases). This CDR3 region has 15 residues. Trimming stripped 4 bases from V and 0 bases from J, with 8 bases between. Germline V CDR1 and CDR2: SGHRS, YFSETQ. CDR3 protein: CASSPGNSGANVLTF. Here the CDR3 DNA reads TGCGCCAGCAGCCCAGGGAACTCTGGGGCCAACGTCCTGACTTTC.

This clone was observed at least ten times. V is TRBV7-8 and J is TRBJ2-1; D is possibly TRBD2 (6 bases). The V gene lost 5 bases and the J gene lost 0 bases, with 20 bases spanning the gap. The CDR3 extends over 18 amino acids. The germline V gene encodes CDR1 SGHVS and CDR2 FQNEAQ. Here the CDR3 DNA reads TGTGCCAGCAGCACAAGGGGTAGCGGAGAGAGCTCCTACAATGAGCAGTTCTTC. Protein: CASSTRGSGESSYNEQFF.